The 7 T cell receptor beta chains in this list originate from one sample, sequenced in a study of technical replicates of blood from four donors. Data came from immunoSEQ multiplex PCR; TCRdb stores just in-frame clones and leaves some out. Of approximately 94,000 clones in the sample, around 96% are singletons; the top ten hold more than 0.35%. Material for sequencing was T cells isolated from PBMCs. These receptors were collected from a human donor in good health.

DNA of the CDR3: TGCGCCAGCACCTCAGGGATCCCTCACGCTGAAGCTTTCTTT. Its protein is CASTSGIPHAEAFF. The chain joins TRBV10-2 to TRBJ1-1, with a weak D call TRBD1 (5 bases). Germline V gene data show CDR1 as WSHSY and CDR2 as SAAADI. The CDR3 is made up of 14 amino acids. V lost 7 bases and J 6 bases, leaving 18 bases between the germline ends.

This clone was found a few times. The CDR3 sequence is CASSPGTANTGELFF. The CDR3 DNA reads TGTGCCAGCAGTCCCGGGACAGCGAACACCGGGGAGCTGTTTTTT. The V call is TRBV2, the J call TRBJ2-2; TRBD1 matches 7 bases. Germline assignment: CDR1 SNHLY and CDR2 FYNNEI. The CDR3 loop spans 15 amino acids. V shed 5 bases, J shed 0 bases, and the junction held 3 bases outside the gene matches.

A few counts support this clone. The rearrangement joins TRBV9 to TRBJ1-5; D remains ambiguous. The V end lost 0 bases, the J end lost 4 bases, and 8 bases lay between the germline ends. The CDR3 has 14 amino acids. CDR1 and CDR2 from the germline V gene are SGDLS and YYNGEE. CDR3 bases: TGTGCCAGCAGCGTAGGGTCAGTGAATCAGCCCCAGCATTTT. Translating gives CASSVGSVNQPQHF. The whole variable domain, filled in from reference TRBV9 and TRBJ1-5, reads DSGVTQTPKHLITATGQRVTLRCSPRSGDLSVYWYQQSLDQGLQFLIQYYNGEERAKGNILERFSAQQFPDLHSELNLSSLELGDSALYFCASSVGSVNQPQHFGDGTRLSIL.

The chain links TRBV27 to TRBJ2-1; D might be TRBD2 (6 bases). The germline V gene encodes CDR1 MNHEY and CDR2 SMNVEV (reference sequence). V dropped 6 bases and J dropped 1 base, with 10 bases sitting between them. This CDR3 is 14 amino acids long. DNA of the CDR3: TGTGCCAGCAGCCGCGGACTATCCTACAATGAGCAGTTCTTC. It encodes CASSRGLSYNEQFF.

V and J are TRBV4-1 and TRBJ1-2; 7 positions match TRBD1. The germline gives CDR1 MGHRA, CDR2 YSYEKL. J was trimmed by 0 bases and V by 1 base; bases with no gene match: 5. The CDR3 covers 16 residues. The CDR3 bases are TGCGCCAGCAGCCAAGGACAGGGTGGGACTAACTATGGCTACACCTTC. This codes for CASSQGQGGTNYGYTF.

This chain uses TRBV6-1 with TRBJ2-1; 10 bases match TRBD2. V trimming: 7 bases; J trimming: 7 bases; junction bases outside the gene matches: 7. Germline V CDR1 and CDR2: MNHNS, SASEGT. This CDR3 contains 14 residues. CDR3 in amino acids: CASTELAGVNEQFF. The CDR3 coding sequence is TGTGCCAGCACTGAGCTAGCGGGAGTTAATGAGCAGTTCTTC.

The chain couples TRBV19 to TRBJ2-1; possible D gene TRBD2, 7 bases. V lost 10 bases and J 8 bases, leaving 27 bases between the germline ends. CDR1 and CDR2 from the germline V gene are LNHDA and SQIVND (reference sequence). The CDR3 length is 16 residues. The CDR3 protein is CATTREAGGALYEQFF. CDR3 coding DNA: TGTGCCACCACCCGGGAGGCCGGGGGCGCGTTGTATGAGCAGTTCTTC.